What follows describes a single TCR beta chain. What it binds is not known. These data are taken from a study of T cell clones after liver transplantation. Generated by immunoSEQ multiplex PCR, the TCRdb table keeps only in-frame clones and is missing some. The sample contains tens of thousands of clones, over 65% of which appear only once. Whole-study findings and limits: Migration into the graft, not deletion, may explain lost graft donor-reactive T cells.

Sequences were derived from CD4+ T cells from blood, sampled at the 22-month timepoint. This sequence originates from a human patient who received a liver transplant. Some of the T cells may derive from the graft donor.

The DNA for the CDR3 is TGCGCCAGCAGCTTGGCCGGTTCTAGCGGGGGACAAGAGACCCAGTACTTC. Translated, it gives CASSLAGSSGGQETQYF. This chain uses TRBV5-1 with TRBJ2-5, with 10 bases aligning to TRBD2. This CDR3 region has 17 residues. The J segment lost 2 bases and the V segment lost 0 bases, leaving 7 bases of the junction unmatched. The V gene's germline CDR1 is SGHRS and CDR2 YFSETQ. The variable domain in full, completed from reference TRBV5-1 and TRBJ2-5, reads KAGVTQTPRYLIKTRGQQVTLSCSPISGHRSVSWYQQTPGQGLQFLFEYFSETQRNKGNFPGRFSGRQFSNSRSEMNVSTLELGDSALYLCASSLAGSSGGQETQYFGPGTRLLVL.